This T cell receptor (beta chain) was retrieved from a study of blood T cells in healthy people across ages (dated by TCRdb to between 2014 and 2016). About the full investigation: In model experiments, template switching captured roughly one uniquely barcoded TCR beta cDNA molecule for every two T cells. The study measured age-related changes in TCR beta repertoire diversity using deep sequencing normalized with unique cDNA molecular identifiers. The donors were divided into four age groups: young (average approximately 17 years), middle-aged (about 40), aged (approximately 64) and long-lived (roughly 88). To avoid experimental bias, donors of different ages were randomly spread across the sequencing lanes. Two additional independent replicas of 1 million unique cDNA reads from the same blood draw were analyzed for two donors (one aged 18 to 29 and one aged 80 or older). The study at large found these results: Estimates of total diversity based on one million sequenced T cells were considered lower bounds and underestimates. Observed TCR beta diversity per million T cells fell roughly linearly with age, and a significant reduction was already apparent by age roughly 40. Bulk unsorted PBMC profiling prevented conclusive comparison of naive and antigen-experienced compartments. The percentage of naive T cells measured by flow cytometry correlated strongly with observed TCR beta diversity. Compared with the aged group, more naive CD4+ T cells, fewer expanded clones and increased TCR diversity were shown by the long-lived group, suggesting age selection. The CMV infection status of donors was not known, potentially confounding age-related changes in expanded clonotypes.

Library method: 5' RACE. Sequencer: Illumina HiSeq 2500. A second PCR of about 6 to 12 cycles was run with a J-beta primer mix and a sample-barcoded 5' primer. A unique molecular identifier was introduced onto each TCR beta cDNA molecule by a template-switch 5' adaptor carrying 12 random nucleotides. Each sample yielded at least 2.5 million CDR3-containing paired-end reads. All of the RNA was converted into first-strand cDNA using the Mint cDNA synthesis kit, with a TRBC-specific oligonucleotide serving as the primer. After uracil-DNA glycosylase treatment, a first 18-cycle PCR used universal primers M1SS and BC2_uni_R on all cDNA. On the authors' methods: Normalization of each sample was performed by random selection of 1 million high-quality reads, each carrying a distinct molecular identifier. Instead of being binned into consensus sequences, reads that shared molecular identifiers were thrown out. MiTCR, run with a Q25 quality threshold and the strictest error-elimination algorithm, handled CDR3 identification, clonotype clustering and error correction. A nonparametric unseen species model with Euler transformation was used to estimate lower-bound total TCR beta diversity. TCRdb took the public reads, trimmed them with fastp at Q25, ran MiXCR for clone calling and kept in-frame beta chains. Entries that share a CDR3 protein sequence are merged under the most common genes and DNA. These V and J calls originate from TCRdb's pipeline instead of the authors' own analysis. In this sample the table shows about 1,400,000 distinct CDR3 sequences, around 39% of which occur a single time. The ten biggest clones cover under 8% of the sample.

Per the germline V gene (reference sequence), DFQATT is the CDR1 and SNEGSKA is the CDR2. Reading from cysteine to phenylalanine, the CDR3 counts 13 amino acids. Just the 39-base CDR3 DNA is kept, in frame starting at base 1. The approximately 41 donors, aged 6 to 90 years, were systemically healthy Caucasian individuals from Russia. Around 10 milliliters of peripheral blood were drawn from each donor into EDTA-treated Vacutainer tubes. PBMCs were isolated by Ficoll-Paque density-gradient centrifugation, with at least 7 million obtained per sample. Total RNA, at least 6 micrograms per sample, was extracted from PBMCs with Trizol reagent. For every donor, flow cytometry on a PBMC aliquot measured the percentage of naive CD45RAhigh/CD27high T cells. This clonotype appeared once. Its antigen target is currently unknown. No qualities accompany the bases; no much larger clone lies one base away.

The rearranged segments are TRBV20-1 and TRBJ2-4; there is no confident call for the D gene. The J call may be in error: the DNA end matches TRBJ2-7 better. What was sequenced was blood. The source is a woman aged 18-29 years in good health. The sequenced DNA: TGCAGTGCTAGCGGGCTGACTGACTACGAGCAGTACTTC. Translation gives CSASGLTDYEQYF.